The clone carrying this T cell receptor (beta chain) was found many times. Antigen: not known. The data were obtained in a study of T-cell memory formation after mild COVID-19. Study at large: TCR clusters were mostly donor specific.

General study results and limits: From day 15 to 85, contracting clones were balanced between CD4 and CD8, whereas later expanders leaned toward CD4+.

Via MiXCR, TCRdb re-called the 5' RACE reads, giving one row per CDR3 protein. The table includes about 280,000 distinct CDR3 sequences, 8.2% detected once. The CDR3 sequence is 13 residues long. Germline V gives CDR1 MNHEY, CDR2 SVGEGT. The germline V and J ends were trimmed by 2 bases and 5 bases, with 9 bases remaining between them. The source is a man younger than 30 who had mild COVID-19 (a few samples of this study predate the infection). Cell type and time point are not known. V usage is TRBV6-2 or TRBV6-3 and J usage is TRBJ2-5; perhaps TRBD2 as D (5 bases). Material: PBMCs or a T cell subset sorted from them (not recorded which). CDR3 residues: CASSYGPGETQYF. The CDR3 DNA reads TGTGCCAGCAGTTACGGACCGGGGGAGACCCAGTACTTC.